A selection of T cell receptor beta chains follows, all from one sample in a study of blood T cell repertoires in COVID-19. Produced via immunoSEQ multiplex PCR; TCRdb's table is partial and in-frame only. The table shows fewer than 30,000 clones, with 89% occurring only once. Sequenced sample: peripheral blood. These receptors came from a human donor in a cohort sampled during active COVID-19. Each CDR3 is given with its conserved first and last residue. A D gene is named only where the DNA matches it firmly. Not every row has a clone size; where given, it reads once, few, many or a size class.

.,TRBV3-1/TRBV3-2,TRBD1,TRBJ1-2,CASSPTGTGGPGYTF,TGTGCCAGCAGCCCGACCGGGACAGGGGGTCCTGGCTACACCTTC
.,TRBV13,.,TRBJ2-1,CASSLFRDYNEQFF,TGTGCCAGCAGCTTATTCCGAGATTACAATGAGCAGTTCTTC
once,TRBV9,.,TRBJ1-4,CASSPGGGNYNEKLFF,TGTGCCAGCAGCCCCGGGGGAGGAAATTATAATGAAAAACTGTTTTTT
.,TRBV6-5,.,TRBJ1-5,CASQLNQPQHF,TGTGCCAGCCAACTAAATCAGCCCCAGCATTTT
.,TRBV6-1,.,TRBJ2-7,CASSEFGSSYEQYF,TGTGCCAGCAGTGAATTTGGCAGTTCCTACGAGCAGTACTTC
.,TRBV7-2,TRBD1,TRBJ2-7,CASSLGGTGVFGYEQYF,TGTGCCAGCAGCTTAGGAGGGACAGGGGTTTTCGGCTACGAGCAGTACTTC
.,TRBV28,TRBD2,TRBJ2-3,CASSLSSGSRDTQYF,TGTGCCAGCAGTTTGAGTAGCGGGAGCAGAGATACGCAGTATTTT
.,TRBV6-1,TRBD2,TRBJ2-7,CASSELASGGPYEQYF,TGTGCCAGCAGTGAATTGGCTAGCGGGGGGCCCTACGAGCAGTACTTC
.,TRBV5-1,TRBD2,TRBJ2-5,CASSGLAGGPQETQYF,TGCGCCAGCAGCGGACTAGCGGGAGGACCACAAGAGACCCAGTACTTC
.,TRBV7-9,TRBD2,TRBJ2-1,CASSLGTLAGGVDEQFF,TGTGCCAGCAGCTTAGGGACCCTAGCGGGAGGTGTTGATGAGCAGTTCTTC
.,TRBV6-6,TRBD2,TRBJ2-3,CASSPWTSGSGTTDTQYF,TGTGCCAGCAGTCCCTGGACTAGCGGGAGTGGAACTACAGATACGCAGTATTTT
.,TRBV4-1,.,TRBJ2-7,CASSFDRTYEQYF,TGCGCCAGCAGTTTCGACAGAACCTACGAGCAGTACTTC
few,TRBV9,TRBD2,TRBJ2-2,CASSLRTSGSGRGELFF,TGTGCCAGCAGCCTTCGAACTAGCGGGAGCGGGAGGGGGGAGCTGTTTTTT
once,TRBV2,.,TRBJ1-4,CASSGQAEKLFF,TGTGCCAGCAGTGGACAGGCTGAAAAACTGTTTTTT
.,TRBV30,.,TRBJ1-6,CAVTRGTYNSPLHF,TGTGCCGTAACCAGGGGCACCTATAATTCACCCCTCCACTTT
.,TRBV7-6,.,TRBJ1-2,CASSLGADNYGYTF,TGTGCCAGCAGCTTAGGGGCAGATAACTATGGCTACACCTTC
.,TRBV6-1,TRBD1,TRBJ1-2,CASSEFDRGQLGGGYTF,TGTGCCAGCAGTGAATTCGACAGGGGGCAATTGGGTGGTGGCTACACCTTC
once,TRBV28,TRBD1,TRBJ1-1,CASRPQGINPLTEAFF,TGTGCCAGCAGACCACAGGGGATCAATCCCTTAACTGAAGCTTTCTTT
.,TRBV29-1,TRBD1,TRBJ1-2,CSVPQGRDLSNYGYTF,TGCAGCGTTCCACAGGGGCGGGACTTGTCTAACTATGGCTACACCTTC
once,TRBV11-3,.,TRBJ2-7,CASSRDSRVGEQYF,TGTGCCAGCAGCCGGGACTCCCGGGTCGGAGAGCAGTACTTC
.,TRBV29-1,.,TRBJ2-2,CSVPVTSNTGELFF,TGCAGCGTTCCAGTCACATCGAACACCGGGGAGCTGTTTTTT
.,TRBV2,.,TRBJ2-3,CASIGGAPGKDTQYF,TGTGCCAGCATAGGCGGGGCGCCGGGGAAAGATACGCAGTATTTT
once,TRBV28,TRBD1,TRBJ2-6,CASTGGQGISGANVLTF,TGTGCCAGCACCGGAGGACAGGGAATTTCTGGGGCCAACGTCCTGACTTTC
.,TRBV28,.,TRBJ2-7,CASSQNTYPLDEQYF,TGTGCCAGCAGCCAAAACACCTATCCACTAGACGAGCAGTACTTC
.,TRBV7-2,.,TRBJ2-5,CASSIHTQETQYF,TGTGCCAGCAGCATCCATACTCAAGAGACCCAGTACTTC
.,TRBV6-2/TRBV6-3,TRBD2,TRBJ2-1,CASSYPEGLAEIYNEQFF,TGTGCCAGCAGTTACCCCGAAGGACTAGCGGAGATCTACAATGAGCAGTTCTTC
.,TRBV7-2,.,TRBJ2-1,CASSLGSHYGNEQFF,TGTGCCAGCAGCTTAGGGTCGCACTACGGCAATGAGCAGTTCTTC
.,TRBV7-2,TRBD2,TRBJ2-2,CASSLDSGGSTGELFF,TGTGCCAGCAGCTTAGACAGCGGGGGGTCCACCGGGGAGCTGTTTTTT
once,TRBV27,TRBD1,TRBJ2-7,CASSLDRGYEQYF,TGTGCCAGCAGTCTGGACAGGGGCTACGAGCAGTACTTC
.,TRBV6-6,.,TRBJ1-1,CASRLPSRVTEAFF,TGTGCCAGCAGGCTACCTTCTCGAGTCACTGAAGCTTTCTTT
.,TRBV6-4,.,TRBJ1-1,CASSDCWAGELAEAFF,TGTGCCAGCAGTGATTGTTGGGCAGGGGAATTGGCTGAAGCTTTCTTT
.,TRBV2,.,TRBJ1-1,CASSAQGIINTEAFF,TGTGCCAGCAGTGCCCAGGGTATCATAAACACTGAAGCTTTCTTT
.,TRBV7-8,TRBD1,TRBJ1-4,CASSLVWTGSGEKLFF,TGTGCCAGCAGCTTAGTGTGGACAGGGAGTGGGGAAAAACTGTTTTTT
.,TRBV7-6,.,TRBJ2-7,CASSSRDETGEQYF,TGTGCCAGCAGCTCTCGGGATGAAACTGGCGAGCAGTACTTC
.,TRBV27,TRBD2,TRBJ2-5,CASSPTSGRVQETQYF,TGTGCCAGCAGTCCGACTAGCGGGAGGGTACAAGAGACCCAGTACTTC
.,TRBV12-3/TRBV12-4,TRBD2,TRBJ2-4,CASTKGLGEVQYF,TGTGCCAGCACAAAGGGACTAGGAGAGGTTCAGTACTTC
.,TRBV7-2,TRBD2,TRBJ2-5,CASSLLAGDQETQYF,TGTGCCAGCAGCTTACTAGCGGGAGACCAAGAGACCCAGTACTTC
.,TRBV5-1,.,TRBJ1-1,CASSSSGGYTEAFF,TGCGCCAGCAGCTCGTCGGGGGGATACACTGAAGCTTTCTTT
.,TRBV6-2/TRBV6-3,.,TRBJ1-5,CASSYSSTQPQHF,TGTGCCAGCAGTTACTCGAGTACTCAGCCCCAGCATTTT
.,TRBV6-5,.,TRBJ2-7,CASSSGTTSYEQYF,TGTGCCAGCAGTTCCGGGACAACTTCCTACGAGCAGTACTTC
.,TRBV19,TRBD1,TRBJ2-5,CASSTDRDQETQYF,TGTGCCAGTAGTACCGACAGGGATCAAGAGACCCAGTACTTC
.,TRBV7-2,TRBD1,TRBJ1-4,CASSLGTGKNEKLFF,TGTGCCAGCAGCTTAGGGACAGGGAAAAATGAAAAACTGTTTTTT
.,TRBV6-5,TRBD1,TRBJ1-1,CASSSFGDRNTEAFF,TGTGCCAGCAGTTCGTTCGGGGACAGAAACACTGAAGCTTTCTTT
.,TRBV30,TRBD2,TRBJ2-4,CAWSVGAGGQNIQYF,TGTGCCTGGAGTGTAGGGGCGGGGGGCCAAAACATTCAGTACTTC
.,TRBV28,.,TRBJ2-5,CASSPTIQETQYF,TGTGCCAGCAGTCCGACTATACAAGAGACCCAGTACTTC
once,TRBV18,TRBD1,TRBJ1-2,CASSTGQGAYGYTF,TGTGCCAGCTCAACAGGACAGGGGGCTTATGGCTACACCTTC
.,TRBV25-1,.,TRBJ2-1,CASMDSFYNEQFF,TGTGCCAGCATGGACAGTTTCTACAATGAGCAGTTCTTC
.,TRBV9,.,TRBJ1-3,CASRGSGNTIYF,TGTGCCAGTAGGGGCTCTGGAAACACCATATATTTT
.,TRBV3-1/TRBV3-2,.,TRBJ2-7,CASSQHVGGSSYEQYF,TGTGCCAGCAGCCAACACGTTGGAGGGAGCTCCTACGAGCAGTACTTC
.,TRBV28,.,TRBJ1-2,CASSDRSNYGYTF,TGTGCCAGCAGCGACAGGTCTAACTATGGCTACACCTTC
once,TRBV7-8,TRBD1,TRBJ1-5,CASSLEGARDQPQHF,TGTGCCAGCAGCTTGGAGGGGGCGCGGGATCAGCCCCAGCATTTT
.,TRBV29-1,TRBD2,TRBJ2-5,CSVDGLAGEETQYF,TGCAGCGTTGACGGGCTAGCGGGAGAAGAGACCCAGTACTTC
.,TRBV3-1/TRBV3-2,.,TRBJ1-1,CASSQDRIRDTEAFF,TGTGCCAGCAGCCAAGATCGTATCAGGGACACTGAAGCTTTCTTT
.,TRBV18,.,TRBJ1-1,CASSPQGQTSGNTEAFF,TGTGCCAGCTCACCACAAGGCCAAACCTCAGGGAACACTGAAGCTTTCTTT
once,TRBV4-2,.,TRBJ1-1,CASSQSGTEAFF,TGTGCCAGCAGCCAATCCGGCACTGAAGCTTTCTTT
.,TRBV11-2,.,TRBJ2-1,CASSIEKDWYNEQFF,TGTGCCAGCAGTATAGAAAAGGACTGGTACAATGAGCAGTTCTTC
once,TRBV6-2/TRBV6-3,.,TRBJ2-3,CASSRLNTDTQYF,TGTGCCAGCAGTCGACTAAACACAGATACGCAGTATTTT
.,TRBV7-3,.,TRBJ2-7,CASSLGQRYEQYF,TGTGCCAGCAGCTTAGGACAGCGGTACGAGCAGTACTTC
.,TRBV27,TRBD2,TRBJ2-7,CASSFFGTSGGYSYEQYF,TGTGCCAGCAGTTTCTTCGGGACTAGCGGGGGGTACTCCTACGAGCAGTACTTC